This T cell receptor (beta chain) originates from a study of response to subunit inactivated influenza vaccine. TCRdb itself ran the RT-PCR reads through MiXCR, one entry per CDR3 protein. The sample lists roughly 190,000 distinct CDR3 sequences, over 9.5% seen once, with approximately 32% in the top ten. The germline V gene encodes CDR1 SGDLS and CDR2 YYNGEE. V dropped 1 base and J dropped 0 bases, with 17 bases sitting between them. The CDR3 has 18 residues. The sample was also reused in another study, on T cells expressing NK-cell markers. That report adds: The cDNA for TCR beta came from 5'RACE template switching with UMIs. NKG2C+ dominant clonotypes from more than 5 donors made up roughly 1.0-8% of CD8+ T cells.

The clonotype originates from a man aged 45-60 years who received an inactivated influenza vaccine. The sequenced sample was CD8+ T cells sorted from PBMCs, obtained roughly 13 days after vaccination. The chain links TRBV9 to TRBJ2-1; D remains unclear. The DNA of the CDR3 is TGTGCCAGCAGCGTACGGGCAGACCCCTTTAGCTCCTACAATGAGCAGTTCTTC. Translated: CASSVRADPFSSYNEQFF. Full variable domain (rest looked up from reference TRBV9 and TRBJ2-1): DSGVTQTPKHLITATGQRVTLRCSPRSGDLSVYWYQQSLDQGLQFLIQYYNGEERAKGNILERFSAQQFPDLHSELNLSSLELGDSALYFCASSVRADPFSSYNEQFFGPGTRLTVL.